Shown below are 31 T cell receptor beta chains from a single sample sequenced in a study of shared clonotypes between healthy human individuals. It was CD45RO-negative cells, positively selected for CCR7, that made up naive CD8 cells, with terminally differentiated effector memory CD45RA+ cells excluded. Sequencing was performed with immunoSEQ multiplex PCR; in TCRdb, only in-frame clones are kept and a portion is missing. The repertoire holds millions of clones, with less than 95% as singletons. Material for sequencing was naive CD8+ T cells sorted from blood. Receptor source: a man between 18 and 29 years old in good health.

V gene TRBV5-1 combines with J gene TRBJ2-2, with TRBD1 identical over 10 bases. The germline CDR1 and CDR2 sequences are SGHRS and YFSETQ. The CDR3 has 16 residues. V trimming: 4 bases; J trimming: 0 bases; junction bases outside the gene matches: 3. The CDR3 loop is CASSQGQGANTGELFF. CDR3 sequence (DNA): TGCGCCAGCAGCCAAGGACAGGGGGCGAACACCGGGGAGCTGTTTTTT.

This rearrangement joins TRBV5-1 to TRBJ1-1; perhaps TRBD1 as D (6 bases). V lost 0 bases to trimming and J lost 3 bases, with 15 bases between them. CDR1 and CDR2 from the germline V gene are SGHRS and YFSETQ. The CDR3 is 16 amino acids. The CDR3 region is CASSLGFPGADTEAFF. DNA of the CDR3: TGCGCCAGCAGCTTGGGTTTCCCGGGGGCTGACACTGAAGCTTTCTTT.

The chain combines TRBV5-6 with TRBJ2-7; TRBD1 matches at 9 bases. From germline, CDR1 is SGHDT and CDR2 YYEEEE. The CDR3 spans 14 residues. The trim removed 4 bases at V and 2 bases at J, leaving 4 bases unmatched. The CDR3 sequence: CASSQGTGPYEQYF. The CDR3, as DNA: TGTGCCAGCAGCCAAGGGACAGGGCCCTACGAGCAGTACTTC.

This clone was detected only once. This rearrangement joins TRBV7-2 to TRBJ2-7, with D hard to call. Trimming shortened V by 2 bases and J by 3 bases, and 11 bases separated the two germline ends. From germline, CDR1 is SGHTA and CDR2 FQGNSA. The CDR3 loop spans 14 amino acids. CDR3 in DNA: TGTGCCAGCAGCTTAAAAAAAATAATCTACGAGCAGTACTTC. Its translation: CASSLKKIIYEQYF.

CDR3 DNA: TGTGCCAGCAGTTACGTCGGCGGGATAAATCAGCCCCAGCATTTT. Translating it yields CASSYVGGINQPQHF. This sequence joins TRBV6-6 and TRBJ1-5; no clear D. Trimming removed 2 bases at V and 4 bases at J, with 12 bases between. Germline assignment: CDR1 MNHNY and CDR2 SVGAGI (reference sequence). This CDR3 region has 15 residues.

The V and J genes are TRBV5-1 and TRBJ2-1; no definite D call. The V end lost 2 bases, the J end lost 6 bases, and 18 bases lay between the germline ends. The germline V gene encodes CDR1 SGHRS and CDR2 YFSETQ. This CDR3 has 16 amino acids. The DNA for the CDR3 is TGCGCCAGCAGCTTTTTCGTGGGTTCAGATATCAATGAGCAGTTCTTC. Its translation is CASSFFVGSDINEQFF.

The rearrangement links TRBV7-2 to TRBJ2-1; 9 bases are shared with TRBD1. This CDR3 spans 14 amino acids. Germline-derived CDR1 and CDR2 are SGHTA and FQGNSA. With 4 bases clipped from V and 5 bases from J, the junction kept 3 bases outside the gene matches. The CDR3 protein is CASSWGQGNNEQFF. The CDR3 DNA follows: TGTGCCAGCAGCTGGGGACAGGGCAACAATGAGCAGTTCTTC.

Concerning this clone: One base away lies a much larger clone, so this may be a sequencing read error. This chain joins TRBV14 and TRBJ2-7; D uncertain. The V end lost 4 bases, the J end lost 2 bases, and 3 bases lay between the germline ends. The CDR3 covers 11 residues. The germline V gene encodes CDR1 SGHDN and CDR2 FVKESK. The DNA for the CDR3 is TGTGCCAGCAGCCTAACCTACGAGCAGTACTTC. Amino acids: CASSLTYEQYF.

V gene TRBV7-2 combines with J gene TRBJ2-7, with 9 bases aligning to TRBD2. CDR1 is SGHTA and CDR2 is FQGNSA in the germline V gene. The CDR3 is 14 residues long. V lost 3 bases and J lost 4; bases outside the gene matches: 4. The CDR3 loop is CASSFGGRVYEQYF. The CDR3, as DNA: TGTGCCAGCAGCTTTGGCGGGAGGGTATACGAGCAGTACTTC. Supplemented by reference TRBV7-2 and TRBJ2-7, the full variable domain reads GAGVSQSPSNKVTEKGKDVELRCDPISGHTALYWYRQSLGQGLEFLIYFQGNSAPDKSGLPSDRFSAERTGGSVSTLTIQRTQQEDSAVYLCASSFGGRVYEQYFGPGTRLTVT.

The chain employs TRBV6-1 and TRBJ1-5, with D unresolved. The CDR3 has 14 amino acids. CDR1 is MNHNS and CDR2 is SASEGT in the germline V gene. With 5 bases removed from V and 4 bases from J, the gap between germline ends came to 12 bases. CDR3 sequence (DNA): TGTGCCAGCAGTCACTCAGGCTCAAATCAGCCCCAGCATTTT. This gives the protein CASSHSGSNQPQHF.

Of note for this clone: Other DNA variants within this sample encode the same CDR3. This sequence joins TRBV27 and TRBJ2-7, with a weak D call TRBD2 (6 bases). Trimming took 1 base from V and 3 from J, leaving 10 bases between them. Germline assignment: CDR1 MNHEY and CDR2 SMNVEV (reference sequence). The CDR3 contains 14 residues. The CDR3 loop reads CASSLLGGVYEQYF. The CDR3 bases are TGTGCCAGCAGTTTATTAGGCGGGGTCTACGAGCAGTACTTC.

V usage is TRBV5-6 and J usage is TRBJ2-7; TRBD2 aligns across 11 bases. There are 16 residues in the CDR3. V was pared by 3 bases and J by 5 bases, with 10 bases of the junction left unmatched. CDR1 and CDR2 from the germline V gene are SGHDT and YYEEEE. The CDR3 DNA is TGTGCCAGCAGCTCGGAGTTACTAGCGGGAGAGGACGAGCAGTACTTC. It yields the protein CASSSELLAGEDEQYF.

This clone was recorded only once. The chain employs TRBV28 and TRBJ1-2; TRBD1 aligns across 8 bases. CDR1 is MDHEN and CDR2 is SYDVKM in the germline V gene. The CDR3 length is 17 residues. The J segment lost 4 bases and the V segment lost 6 bases, leaving 16 bases of the junction unmatched. CDR3 sequence: CASRETGARPGIYGYTF. CDR3 DNA: TGTGCCAGCAGGGAGACAGGGGCCCGACCAGGGATCTATGGCTACACCTTC.

The rearrangement joins TRBV5-5 to TRBJ1-2, with 9 bases aligning to TRBD1. Germline assignment: CDR1 SGHKS and CDR2 YYEKEE (reference sequence). The CDR3 is 16 residues long. The J segment lost 2 bases and the V segment lost 0 bases, leaving 5 bases of the junction unmatched. The CDR3 sequence: CASSLVGQGLNYGYTF. The CDR3 region has the DNA TGTGCCAGCAGCTTGGTGGGACAGGGCCTCAACTATGGCTACACCTTC.

J is TRBJ2-7 and V is TRBV4-3; 7 nucleotides line up with TRBD2. Germline lookup yields CDR1 LGHNA and CDR2 YSLEER. The ends lost 3 bases at V and 7 bases at J; junction bases unmatched: 12. There are 15 residues in the CDR3. The CDR3 sequence: CASSHAEAPAGEQYF. The CDR3 bases are TGCGCCAGCAGCCACGCGGAGGCTCCAGCGGGGGAGCAGTACTTC.

The V and J genes are TRBV19 and TRBJ2-4, with TRBD1 matching 8 bases. Germline V CDR1 and CDR2: LNHDA, SQIVND (reference sequence). With 1 base clipped from V and 9 bases from J, the junction kept 2 bases outside the gene matches. CDR3 length equals 13 residues. The CDR3 spells CASSIGQGAIQYF. CDR3 sequence (DNA): TGTGCCAGTAGTATAGGTCAGGGGGCCATTCAGTACTTC.

Regarding this clone: The sample carries other DNA sequences with the same CDR3. CDR3: CAWSVGQGANTEAFF. CDR3 coding DNA: TGTGCCTGGAGTGTAGGACAGGGGGCAAACACTGAAGCTTTCTTT. The chain recombines TRBV30 with TRBJ1-1, with TRBD1 matching 11 bases. The V and J ends lost 0 bases and 2 bases, in that order; junction bases with no gene match: 2. CDR3 length equals 15 residues. From germline, CDR1 is GTSNPN and CDR2 SVGIG (reference sequence).

A few counts support this clone. Other DNA sequences in the sample encode the same CDR3. The chain couples TRBV28 to TRBJ2-5; D gene uncertain. The CDR3 spans 11 residues. The germline gives CDR1 MDHEN, CDR2 SYDVKM. The V end was cut by 3 bases, the J end by 5 bases, with 4 bases between. This CDR3 is CASSFTETQYF. DNA of the CDR3: TGTGCCAGCAGTTTCACGGAGACCCAGTACTTC.

The rearrangement links TRBV11-2 to TRBJ1-2; D not certain. This CDR3 is 15 amino acids long. Trimming took off 2 bases at V and 7 bases at J, with 17 bases between the two ends. Germline V gene sequence: CDR1 SGHAT, CDR2 FQNNGV. The CDR3 DNA reads as TGTGCCAGCAGCTTAACTGCAGAATCCCCGTTTGGCTACACCTTC. It specifies CASSLTAESPFGYTF.

The chain is built from TRBV5-4 and TRBJ2-7; no definite D call. Germline V gives CDR1 SGHNT, CDR2 YYREEE (reference sequence). This CDR3 spans 13 amino acids. V gave up 4 bases and J gave up 2 bases, with 10 bases separating them. The CDR3 loop is CASSHGSAYEQYF. The CDR3 DNA reads as TGTGCCAGCAGCCACGGGTCAGCCTACGAGCAGTACTTC.

The V gene is TRBV27, the J gene TRBJ1-2; D unresolved. CDR3 length: 16 residues. V was pared by 6 bases and J by 4 bases, with 21 bases between. CDR1 and CDR2 from the germline V gene are MNHEY and SMNVEV (reference sequence). CDR3 DNA sequence: TGTGCCAGCAGCTCAGAGGGATCCAGCCTTCCCTATGGCTACACCTTC. This gives the protein CASSSEGSSLPYGYTF.

V is TRBV30 and J is TRBJ1-4; 7 nucleotides align to TRBD1. The CDR3 spans 12 residues. The junction had 2 bases not matched to a gene; V was cut back by 4 bases and J by 6 bases. The V gene's germline CDR1 is GTSNPN and CDR2 SVGIG (reference sequence). The CDR3 bases are TGTGCCTGGACCGGGACAGATGAAAAACTGTTTTTT. This gives the protein CAWTGTDEKLFF.

The rearrangement uses TRBV28 and TRBJ1-3, with D hard to call. This CDR3 is built from 14 residues. V dropped 3 bases and J dropped 0 bases, with 6 bases sitting between them. The germline gives CDR1 MDHEN, CDR2 SYDVKM. For the CDR3, the DNA is TGTGCCAGCAGTTTGTACGGCTCTGGAAACACCATATATTTT. This gives the protein CASSLYGSGNTIYF.

The rearrangement joins TRBV15 to TRBJ2-2; D might be TRBD2 (5 bases). The length of the CDR3 is 15 residues. In germline, CDR1 is LNHNV, CDR2 YYDKDF (reference sequence). The V end was cut by 5 bases, the J end by 5 bases, with 15 bases between. CDR3 coding DNA: TGTGCCACCAGCCCCAGGTTCGGGAAAACCGGGGAGCTGTTTTTT. The encoded protein is CATSPRFGKTGELFF.

The chain recombines TRBV19 with TRBJ2-1, with D perhaps TRBD1 (6 bases). In germline, CDR1 is LNHDA, CDR2 SQIVND (reference sequence). This CDR3 spans 14 amino acids. V was shortened by 3 bases and J by 3 bases, with 9 bases between the two germline ends. The CDR3 DNA reads TGTGCCAGTAGTATCCGGGACAACTACAATGAGCAGTTCTTC. Translated: CASSIRDNYNEQFF.

Details on this clone: This specimen includes other DNA sequences encoding the same CDR3. The chain couples TRBV6-5 to TRBJ1-1; the D gene is possibly TRBD1 (5 bases). In germline, CDR1 is MNHEY, CDR2 SVGAGI. This CDR3 region has 14 residues. Trimming removed 2 bases at V and 1 base at J, with 8 bases between. In nucleotides, the CDR3 is TGTGCCAGCAGTTACGGGGCTAGGAACACTGAAGCTTTCTTT. Protein sequence: CASSYGARNTEAFF.

The rearrangement uses TRBV4-3 and TRBJ2-7, with TRBD2 matching 7 bases. Germline CDR1 is LGHNA and CDR2 is YSLEER. The CDR3 loop spans 17 amino acids. V was pared by 0 bases and J by 2 bases, with 10 bases of the junction left unmatched. The CDR3 sequence: CASSQENGGVYAYEQYF. CDR3 bases: TGCGCCAGCAGCCAAGAGAATGGGGGGGTATACGCCTACGAGCAGTACTTC.

The chain uses TRBV9 and TRBJ1-6, with TRBD1 matching over 7 bases. Trimming cost V 7 bases and J 8 bases; bases outside gene matches: 12. The CDR3 is made up of 15 amino acids. The germline V gene has CDR1 SGDLS and CDR2 YYNGEE. The CDR3 region is CASGRQGAIHSPLHF. The CDR3 DNA is TGTGCCAGCGGAAGACAGGGAGCTATCCATTCACCCCTCCACTTT.

With respect to this clone: Other DNA variants within this sample encode the same CDR3. CDR3 DNA: TGCGCCAGCAGCCAAGATAGCCTGGATACGCAGTATTTT. Protein: CASSQDSLDTQYF. The chain couples TRBV4-1 to TRBJ2-3; D unclear. V gave up 0 bases and J gave up 6 bases, with 7 bases separating them. The germline V gene encodes CDR1 MGHRA and CDR2 YSYEKL. The CDR3 is 13 amino acids.

The chain links TRBV6-5 to TRBJ2-7; either TRBD1 or TRBD2 may supply D (5 bases each). CDR1 is MNHEY, CDR2 SVGAGI, per germline. The CDR3 runs 12 residues. Between the trimmed V and J ends, which lost 0 bases and 6 bases, there was a span of 6 bases. The CDR3 nucleotides are TGTGCCAGCAGTTACTCAGGGACCGAGCAGTACTTC. Encoded protein: CASSYSGTEQYF.

This chain links TRBV5-1 with TRBJ1-2, with 8 nucleotides matching TRBD1. The CDR3 covers 17 residues. CDR1 and CDR2 (germline): SGHRS, YFSETQ. V gave up 2 bases and J gave up 5 bases; unmatched junction bases: 14. The CDR3 DNA reads TGCGCCAGCAGCTTAGTAGAGGCAGGGGGCGCGGAGTATGGCTACACCTTC. Amino acid sequence: CASSLVEAGGAEYGYTF.